This entry lists 22 T cell receptor beta chains sequenced from one sample in a study of shared clonotypes between healthy human individuals (dated by TCRdb to the early 2020s). Receptor libraries were prepared by the immunoSEQ multiplex PCR assay. Held by TCRdb, this immuneACCESS table contains in-frame sequences only and omits some clones. Under half of the omission traces to an unresolved V gene where checked; the cause of the rest is unknown. Within this sample are more than 400,000 clones, with about 72% of them counted one time only. The ten largest clones represent around 12% of the sample. Sequenced material: PBMCs. The receptors come from a woman aged 40 to 50 in good health. Some clones in this sample may be carry-over from other donors' samples.

The J gene is TRBJ2-3, the V gene TRBV29-1; D remains unclear. The CDR3 totals 12 residues. The germline V gene encodes CDR1 SQVTM and CDR2 ANQGSEA. The V and J ends lost 5 bases and 5 bases respectively, with 11 bases between them. This CDR3 is CSVKGSGDTQYF. The CDR3 nucleotides read TGCAGCGTTAAGGGAAGTGGAGATACGCAGTATTTT.

V is TRBV5-1 and J is TRBJ2-5, with unresolved D. The germline V and J ends were trimmed by 4 bases and 2 bases, with 12 bases remaining between them. This CDR3 comprises 14 residues. In germline, CDR1 is SGHRS, CDR2 YFSETQ. CDR3 coding DNA: TGCGCCAGCAGCCCATCGACTCAGCAAGAGACCCAGTACTTC. Residues: CASSPSTQQETQYF.

This clone was seen a handful of times. The genes are TRBV28 and TRBJ1-4; TRBD1 matches 7 bases. This CDR3 is built from 15 residues. Germline V gene sequence: CDR1 MDHEN, CDR2 SYDVKM. J was trimmed by 3 bases and V by 5 bases; bases with no gene match: 6. The CDR3, as DNA: TGTGCCAGCAGTAAATCAAGGGGGCCTAATGAAAAACTGTTTTTT. Translating it yields CASSKSRGPNEKLFF.

The gene calls are TRBV5-1 and TRBJ2-3, with 13 bases aligning to TRBD2. V lost 4 bases, J lost 6 bases, and 8 bases stayed unmatched. Per germline, CDR1 SGHRS and CDR2 YFSETQ. The CDR3 sequence is 16 residues long. Here the CDR3 reads CASSPPGTSGMDTQYF. As DNA, the CDR3 is TGCGCCAGCAGCCCCCCCGGGACTAGCGGGATGGATACGCAGTATTTT.

The genes are TRBV4-3 and TRBJ1-2, with TRBD1 matching over 9 bases. The V and J ends lost 0 bases and 7 bases, in that order; junction bases with no gene match: 6. Germline assignment: CDR1 LGHNA and CDR2 YSLEER. This CDR3 spans 15 amino acids. The CDR3 here is CASSQELGQGSGYTF. Written as DNA, the CDR3 is TGCGCCAGCAGCCAAGAGCTCGGACAGGGGAGTGGCTACACCTTC.

The rearrangement joins TRBV27 to TRBJ2-7; D ambiguous. CDR3 length: 14 residues. Germline V gene lookup returns CDR1 MNHEY and CDR2 SMNVEV (reference sequence). Trimming left V 1 base short and J 2 bases short, with 9 bases between. This chain's CDR3 is CASSLYGGTYEQYF. CDR3 coding DNA: TGTGCCAGCAGTTTATATGGCGGTACCTACGAGCAGTACTTC.

As for this clone: Distinct nucleotide sequences in the sample also encode this CDR3. This chain joins TRBV2 and TRBJ2-7, with 8 positions matching TRBD1. Germline V gene data show CDR1 as SNHLY and CDR2 as FYNNEI. The ends lost 9 bases at V and 7 bases at J; junction bases unmatched: 8. The CDR3 is made up of 12 amino acids. The DNA of the CDR3 is TGTGCCAGTACTCAGGGGGCGGGGGAGCAGTACTTC. This codes for CASTQGAGEQYF. Together with reference TRBV2 and TRBJ2-7, the CDR3 gives the full variable domain: EPEVTQTPSHQVTQMGQEVILRCVPISNHLYFYWYRQILGQKVEFLVSFYNNEISEKSEIFDDQFSVERPDGSNFTLKIRSTKLEDSAMYFCASTQGAGEQYFGPGTRLTVT.

The rearrangement uses TRBV29-1 and TRBJ2-2, with TRBD1 matching 8 bases. Germline V gene lookup returns CDR1 SQVTM and CDR2 ANQGSEA. J gave up 6 bases and V 5 bases, and 8 bases lay outside the gene matches. The CDR3 spans 14 residues. In DNA, the CDR3 is TGCAGCGTTCAAGGACAGGGCAGGGCCGGGGAGCTGTTTTTT. It yields the protein CSVQGQGRAGELFF.

This chain uses TRBV7-2 with TRBJ2-7; 9 bases map to TRBD2. The V segment lost 4 bases and the J segment 3 bases; nucleotides outside the gene matches: 4. Germline V gene sequence: CDR1 SGHTA, CDR2 FQGNSA. The CDR3 runs 14 residues. The chain's CDR3 is CASSYASGNYEQYF. CDR3 coding DNA: TGTGCCAGCAGCTACGCTAGCGGGAACTACGAGCAGTACTTC.

This chain uses TRBV9 with TRBJ1-2, with D possibly being TRBD1 (6 bases). The CDR3 consists of 14 residues. V lost 7 bases to trimming and J lost 4 bases, with 17 bases between them. Germline V CDR1 and CDR2: SGDLS, YYNGEE. The CDR3 protein is CASGDLRGSYGYTF. CDR3 bases: TGTGCCAGCGGCGATCTCAGGGGATCCTATGGCTACACCTTC.

The rearrangement joins TRBV28 to TRBJ2-7, with D hard to call. CDR3 size: 12 residues. Trimming took 6 bases from V and 4 from J, leaving 10 bases between them. Germline V lookup: CDR1 MDHEN, CDR2 SYDVKM. The CDR3 DNA is TGTGCCAGCAGACCAGCCGGGTACGAGCAGTACTTC. This encodes CASRPAGYEQYF.

V usage is TRBV28 and J usage is TRBJ1-1; tentative D call: TRBD1 (5 bases). Trimming took 7 bases from V and 3 from J, leaving 15 bases between them. The germline gives CDR1 MDHEN, CDR2 SYDVKM. The CDR3 loop spans 14 amino acids. CDR3 nucleotides: TGTGCCAGCAATGGGGGGTATTGGTACACTGAAGCTTTCTTT. This translates into CASNGGYWYTEAFF.

This rearrangement joins TRBV4-3 to TRBJ1-2, with D possibly TRBD1 on 6 matching bases. The CDR3 has 20 residues. CDR1 and CDR2 from the germline V gene are LGHNA and YSLEER. V was clipped by 2 bases and J by 0 bases, with 25 bases between them. CDR3 nucleotides: TGCGCCAGCAGCCAAAAGTTGGGGGGGGCGGTGGATCGAGCTAACTATGGCTACACCTTC. This encodes CASSQKLGGAVDRANYGYTF.

This chain's CDR3 is CASSGSAETQYF. CDR3 nucleotides: TGTGCCAGCAGTGGGTCGGCGGAGACCCAGTACTTC. The rearrangement links TRBV28 to TRBJ2-5; D is undetermined. The CDR3 length is 12 residues. Germline values: CDR1 MDHEN, CDR2 SYDVKM. Trimming stripped 5 bases from V and 5 bases from J, with 9 bases between.

This chain joins TRBV28 and TRBJ2-3, with D possibly being TRBD1 (5 bases). V was clipped by 6 bases and J by 3 bases, with 19 bases between them. The V gene's germline CDR1 is MDHEN and CDR2 SYDVKM. The length of the CDR3 is 16 residues. CDR3 nucleotide sequence: TGTGCCAGCAGATCCTCCCGCCTAGGGGTGACAGATACGCAGTATTTT. It translates to CASRSSRLGVTDTQYF.

V usage is TRBV10-3 and J usage is TRBJ1-2, with a possible D match to TRBD1 (6 bases). V lost 2 bases and J lost 3, with 13 bases in between. CDR3 length equals 15 residues. Germline V gives CDR1 ENHRY, CDR2 SYGVKD. CDR3 in DNA: TGTGCCATCAGTGAGGATAGCAGGGGTTACTATGGCTACACCTTC. Protein product: CAISEDSRGYYGYTF.

J is TRBJ1-6 and V is TRBV7-8; D not certain. Germline V CDR1 and CDR2: SGHVS, FQNEAQ. The length of the CDR3 is 16 residues. V lost 2 bases to trimming and J lost 5 bases, with 13 bases between them. CDR3 nucleotides: TGTGCCAGCAGCTTATTCCAGAGGGCGGATAATTCACCCCTCCACTTT. This encodes CASSLFQRADNSPLHF.

The V call is TRBV9, the J call TRBJ1-2; the D gene is possibly TRBD1 (6 bases). The CDR3 contains 17 residues. Germline V gene lookup returns CDR1 SGDLS and CDR2 YYNGEE. Trimming cost V 0 bases and J 0 bases, with 15 bases left between them. The CDR3: CASSVEPTGQSNYGYTF. For the CDR3, the DNA is TGTGCCAGCAGCGTAGAGCCTACAGGGCAGTCTAACTATGGCTACACCTTC.

The chain joins TRBV18 to TRBJ2-3; unclear D gene. CDR1 and CDR2 from the germline V gene are KGHSH and LQKENI. The CDR3 runs to 12 residues. Trimming removed 5 bases from V and 2 bases from J, with 5 bases in between. The CDR3 protein is CASSWNTDTQYF. DNA of the CDR3: TGTGCCAGCTCATGGAACACAGATACGCAGTATTTT.

A few counts support this clone. The rearrangement uses TRBV6-1 and TRBJ2-3; TRBD2 is a possible D gene (6 bases). CDR3 length equals 15 residues. Trimming took off 1 base at V and 5 bases at J, with 13 bases between the two ends. Per germline, CDR1 MNHNS and CDR2 SASEGT. Here the CDR3 reads CASSEGDFGGDTQYF. As DNA, the CDR3 is TGTGCCAGCAGTGAAGGGGACTTTGGCGGAGATACGCAGTATTTT.

The V call is TRBV27, the J call TRBJ1-1; D unclear. The CDR3 is 13 amino acids. Trimming left V 5 bases short and J 6 bases short, with 13 bases between. The germline gives CDR1 MNHEY, CDR2 SMNVEV (reference sequence). CDR3 sequence reads: CASSPLGDSEAFF. DNA for the CDR3: TGTGCCAGCAGTCCGCTGGGAGATTCTGAAGCTTTCTTT.

Comments on this clone: A much larger clone sits a single nucleotide away, making a read error possible. The chain has TRBV7-9 and TRBJ1-2; D is uncertain. Germline-derived CDR1 and CDR2 are SEHNR and FQNEAQ (reference sequence). This CDR3 comprises 13 residues. V lost 2 bases, J lost 4 bases, and 8 bases lay in between. This chain's CDR3 is CASSLRRTYGYTF. CDR3 coding DNA: TGTGCCAGCAGCTTAAGACGGACCTATGGCTACACCTTC. The full variable domain, its missing parts supplied by reference TRBV7-9 and TRBJ1-2, is DTGVSQNPRHKITKRGQNVTFRCDPISEHNRLYWYRQTLGQGPEFLTYFQNEAQLEKSRLLSDRFSAERPKGSFSTLEIQRTEQGDSAMYLCASSLRRTYGYTFGSGTRLTVV.